Shown below are 26 T cell receptor beta chains from a single sample sequenced in a study of CD8 T cells in Susac syndrome. RNA, at about 0.45 to 1 ug, was reverse transcribed with random hexamers. TCRdb redid the calling of the immunoSEQ multiplex PCR reads with MiXCR, one entry per CDR3 protein. The table lists tens of thousands of distinct CDR3 sequences, just under 95% of them singletons. Sequenced sample: CD8+ T cells from PBMCs. These receptors were taken from a human donor in good health.

The gene calls are TRBV23-1 and TRBJ1-1, with 7 nucleotides matching TRBD1. TRBV23-1 qualifies as an ORF whose function is uncertain. The CDR3 is 18 amino acids. Trimming at V came to 6 bases and at J to 0 bases, leaving 16 bases not matched to a gene. In DNA form, the CDR3 reads TGCGCCAGCAGATTCGCCGGGACAGAATATTTCATGAACACTGAAGCTTTCTTT. Its translation: CASRFAGTEYFMNTEAFF.

The DNA for the CDR3 is TGTGCCAGCAGCCGGGACAGGGGGACTGAAGCTTTCTTT. Protein: CASSRDRGTEAFF. The chain uses TRBV7-9 and TRBJ1-1; TRBD1 agrees at 11 bases. V shed 5 bases, J shed 5 bases, and the junction held 1 base outside the gene matches. Germline CDR1 reads SEHNR; CDR2 reads FQNEAQ (reference sequence). This CDR3 has 13 amino acids.

This chain joins TRBV11-2 and TRBJ1-5; TRBD1 is a possible D gene (5 bases). CDR3 length: 13 amino acids. The V end lost 4 bases, the J end lost 7 bases, and 11 bases lay between the germline ends. Germline CDR1 reads SGHAT; CDR2 reads FQNNGV. This CDR3 is CASSSGRGQPQHF. The CDR3 coding sequence is TGTGCCAGCAGCTCCGGCCGGGGGCAGCCCCAGCATTTT.

Here the CDR3 DNA reads TGTGCCAGCAGTCCGCTTAGCTCCTACAATGAGCAGTTCTTC. Amino acid sequence: CASSPLSSYNEQFF. This chain connects TRBV19 to TRBJ2-1, with D uncertain. V lost 9 bases, J lost 0 bases, and 12 bases lay in between. Germline-derived CDR1 and CDR2 are LNHDA and SQIVND (reference sequence). The CDR3 spans 14 residues.

The rearrangement uses TRBV9 and TRBJ1-2, with D unclear. Per germline, CDR1 SGDLS and CDR2 YYNGEE. CDR3 length equals 15 residues. V was shortened by 4 bases and J by 8 bases, with 21 bases between the two germline ends. The CDR3 DNA reads as TGTGCCAGCAGCCTCAGCTCGGGCTCTCGGACGGGCTACACCTTC. Protein: CASSLSSGSRTGYTF.

The V and J genes are TRBV7-9 and TRBJ2-7; possibly TRBD1 for D (6 bases). V was trimmed by 2 bases and J by 3 bases, leaving 11 bases between them. This CDR3 is 14 amino acids long. Germline assignment: CDR1 SEHNR and CDR2 FQNEAQ (reference sequence). The CDR3 loop reads CASSLITQGYEQYF. The DNA of the CDR3 is TGTGCCAGCAGCTTAATCACACAGGGCTACGAGCAGTACTTC.

The rearrangement uses TRBV6-1 and TRBJ2-3, with 8 bases fitting TRBD1. Germline CDR1 is MNHNS and CDR2 is SASEGT. V gave up 7 bases and J gave up 0 bases; unmatched junction bases: 12. This CDR3 comprises 17 residues. Written as DNA, the CDR3 is TGTGCCAGCACACGGAGATGGGACAGGACAAGCACAGATACGCAGTATTTT. Residues: CASTRRWDRTSTDTQYF.

This chain uses TRBV4-3 with TRBJ2-7, with D possibly being TRBD1 or TRBD2 (5 bases each). The CDR3 covers 15 residues. Trimming took off 0 bases at V and 3 bases at J, with 12 bases between the two ends. Per the germline V gene, CDR1 is LGHNA and CDR2 is YSLEER. CDR3: CASSQDRGTGYEQYF. CDR3 DNA: TGCGCCAGCAGCCAAGATCGGGGCACGGGCTACGAGCAGTACTTC.

The chain recombines TRBV9 with TRBJ1-2; 7 bases line up with TRBD1. Germline V lookup: CDR1 SGDLS, CDR2 YYNGEE. V lost 4 bases and J lost 4; bases outside the gene matches: 13. The CDR3 contains 16 residues. CDR3 region: CASSHSDRESTYGYTF. The CDR3 nucleotides read TGTGCCAGCAGCCACAGCGACAGGGAGTCTACCTATGGCTACACCTTC.

The chain carries TRBV9 and TRBJ2-3; no definite D call. This CDR3 spans 13 amino acids. V was pared by 2 bases and J by 6 bases, with 10 bases between. Per germline, CDR1 SGDLS and CDR2 YYNGEE. Here the CDR3 DNA reads TGTGCCAGCAGCGTCGGAGCCTGGGATACGCAGTATTTT. This encodes CASSVGAWDTQYF.

This chain uses TRBV20-1 with TRBJ2-7; 10 bases map to TRBD2. With 5 bases clipped from V and 3 bases from J, the junction kept 7 bases outside the gene matches. This CDR3 region has 14 residues. Germline-derived CDR1 and CDR2 are DFQATT and SNEGSKA (reference sequence). The CDR3 is CSARGPSGSYEQYV. The DNA for the CDR3 is TGCAGTGCTCGAGGCCCTAGCGGGAGCTACGAGCAGTACGTC.

The J gene is TRBJ2-7, the V gene TRBV2; 7 bases agree with TRBD1. The length of the CDR3 is 13 residues. V was pared by 9 bases and J by 0 bases, with 5 bases of the junction left unmatched. Germline V gives CDR1 SNHLY, CDR2 FYNNEI. CDR3 in amino acids: CARGTVNSYEQYF. As DNA, the CDR3 is TGTGCCAGGGGGACAGTCAACTCCTACGAGCAGTACTTC.

This clonotype has just one count. J is TRBJ2-7 and V is TRBV4-1, with a possible D match to TRBD1 (6 bases). Germline V gene sequence: CDR1 MGHRA, CDR2 YSYEKL. The CDR3 loop spans 14 amino acids. V was cut by 2 bases and J by 7 bases, with 15 bases left in between. CDR3 nucleotides: TGCGCCAGCAGCCAATACATGGGGGCAGGGGAGCAGTACGTC. Residues: CASSQYMGAGEQYV.

The gene calls are TRBV27 and TRBJ2-5, with D possibly TRBD2 on 5 matching bases. The V and J ends lost 11 bases and 2 bases respectively, with 15 bases between them. Germline V gene sequence: CDR1 MNHEY, CDR2 SMNVEV (reference sequence). The CDR3 length is 13 residues. For the CDR3, the DNA is TGTGCCGTCTCTAGAGGGAGTCAAGAGACCCAGTACTTC. Its translation is CAVSRGSQETQYF.

J is TRBJ2-5 and V is TRBV12-5; tentative D call: TRBD1 (6 bases). Trimming removed 5 bases from V and 1 base from J, with 17 bases in between. Germline V gives CDR1 LGHNT, CDR2 FRNRAP. The CDR3 sequence is 16 residues long. The CDR3 DNA follows: TGTGCTAGTGGTGACCGGGACATAGCCCCCCAAGAGACCCAGTACTTC. It is translated as CASGDRDIAPQETQYF.

This chain connects TRBV12-3 or TRBV12-4 to TRBJ1-4, with 9 nucleotides matching TRBD1. V dropped 3 bases and J dropped 6; count of bases not matched to a gene: 5. This CDR3 spans 15 amino acids. Written as DNA, the CDR3 is TGTGCCAGCAGTTTCCCGACAGGGGGTCATGAAAAACTGTTTTTT. Amino acid sequence: CASSFPTGGHEKLFF.

The gene calls are TRBV7-9 and TRBJ1-2; maybe TRBD1 (5 bases). With 8 bases removed from V and 3 bases from J, the gap between germline ends came to 10 bases. In germline, CDR1 is SEHNR, CDR2 FQNEAQ (reference sequence). The CDR3 runs to 12 residues. CDR3 region: CASRPGDYGYTF. As DNA, the CDR3 is TGTGCCAGCCGCCCGGGGGACTATGGCTACACCTTC.

This clonotype appeared a single time. The chain joins TRBV11-2 to TRBJ2-1; a possible D gene is TRBD2 (6 bases). Trimming left V 1 base short and J 3 bases short, with 13 bases between. Germline CDR1 reads SGHAT; CDR2 reads FQNNGV. CDR3 length: 16 residues. The CDR3 loop reads CASSLVWRGLYNEQFF. The CDR3 bases are TGTGCCAGCAGCTTAGTTTGGCGGGGCCTCTACAATGAGCAGTTCTTC.

V gene TRBV7-2 combines with J gene TRBJ2-5; 11 positions match TRBD2. Looked up from germline, CDR1 is SGHTA and CDR2 is FQGNSA. With V trimmed by 4 bases and J by 4 bases, 14 bases remained unmatched. This CDR3 comprises 18 residues. The CDR3 reads CASSSPGTSGPFVETQYF. The CDR3, as DNA: TGTGCCAGCAGCTCCCCCGGGACTAGCGGCCCTTTTGTAGAGACCCAGTACTTC. The variable domain in full, with the rest retrieved from reference TRBV7-2 and TRBJ2-5, is GAGVSQSPSNKVTEKGKDVELRCDPISGHTALYWYRQSLGQGLEFLIYFQGNSAPDKSGLPSDRFSAERTGGSVSTLTIQRTQQEDSAVYLCASSSPGTSGPFVETQYFGPGTRLLVL.

The CDR3 DNA sequence: TGTGCCAGCAGTCCGACGGGACAGGTCTATAATTCACCCCTCCACTTT. Translated, it gives CASSPTGQVYNSPLHF. This rearrangement joins TRBV25-1 to TRBJ1-6; TRBD1 aligns across 8 bases. Looked up from germline, CDR1 is MGHDK and CDR2 is SYGVNS. The CDR3 sequence is 16 residues long. V shed 5 bases and J 3 bases; nucleotides not matched to a gene: 6.

V and J are TRBV9 and TRBJ1-2, with TRBD1 matching 9 bases. V lost 3 bases to trimming and J lost 4 bases; unmatched junction nucleotides: 4. The CDR3 consists of 14 residues. Germline assignment: CDR1 SGDLS and CDR2 YYNGEE. This chain's CDR3 is CASSAGQGGYGYTF. CDR3 bases: TGTGCCAGCAGCGCGGGACAGGGAGGCTATGGCTACACCTTC. The variable domain in full, with the rest retrieved from reference TRBV9 and TRBJ1-2, is DSGVTQTPKHLITATGQRVTLRCSPRSGDLSVYWYQQSLDQGLQFLIQYYNGEERAKGNILERFSAQQFPDLHSELNLSSLELGDSALYFCASSAGQGGYGYTFGSGTRLTVV.

This chain links TRBV2 with TRBJ2-7; D might be TRBD1 (5 bases). There are 12 residues in the CDR3. Germline V gene sequence: CDR1 SNHLY, CDR2 FYNNEI. CDR3: CASSEGVPEQYV. CDR3 sequence (DNA): TGTGCCAGCAGCGAAGGGGTCCCGGAGCAGTACGTC.

This chain uses TRBV12-3 or TRBV12-4 with TRBJ1-2; D unresolved. This CDR3 region has 17 residues. V was cut by 4 bases and J by 0 bases, with 18 bases left in between. CDR3 coding DNA: TGTGCCAGCAGTTCGAACAGCATCAATCTAGCTAACTATGGCTACACCTTC. Its translation: CASSSNSINLANYGYTF.

The chain uses TRBV6-2 or TRBV6-3 and TRBJ2-7, with D tentatively TRBD1 (5 bases). Trimming cost V 2 bases and J 3 bases, with 11 bases left between them. The CDR3 totals 14 residues. Germline CDR1 reads MNHEY; CDR2 reads SVGEGT. The CDR3 region has the DNA TGTGCCAGCAGTTACGGCGCTCAGGGCTACGAGCAGTACGTC. It is translated as CASSYGAQGYEQYV.

The V gene is TRBV18, the J gene TRBJ2-1, with 8 bases matching TRBD2. V was clipped by 6 bases and J by 7 bases; unmatched bases: 5. CDR1 and CDR2 (germline): KGHSH, LQKENI. This CDR3 has 13 residues. The CDR3 region has the DNA TGTGCCAGCTCGTCGGGGGGGTGGAATGAGCAGTTCTTC. Amino acid sequence: CASSSGGWNEQFF.

The chain joins TRBV9 to TRBJ2-3; 11 positions match TRBD1. The CDR3 loop spans 17 amino acids. CDR1 SGDLS and CDR2 YYNGEE come from the germline V gene. Trimming cost V 2 bases and J 7 bases; bases outside gene matches: 12. CDR3 nucleotide sequence: TGTGCCAGCAGCGTCTGGGACAGGGGGGTAAAAGGATATACGCAGTATTTT. Protein sequence: CASSVWDRGVKGYTQYF.